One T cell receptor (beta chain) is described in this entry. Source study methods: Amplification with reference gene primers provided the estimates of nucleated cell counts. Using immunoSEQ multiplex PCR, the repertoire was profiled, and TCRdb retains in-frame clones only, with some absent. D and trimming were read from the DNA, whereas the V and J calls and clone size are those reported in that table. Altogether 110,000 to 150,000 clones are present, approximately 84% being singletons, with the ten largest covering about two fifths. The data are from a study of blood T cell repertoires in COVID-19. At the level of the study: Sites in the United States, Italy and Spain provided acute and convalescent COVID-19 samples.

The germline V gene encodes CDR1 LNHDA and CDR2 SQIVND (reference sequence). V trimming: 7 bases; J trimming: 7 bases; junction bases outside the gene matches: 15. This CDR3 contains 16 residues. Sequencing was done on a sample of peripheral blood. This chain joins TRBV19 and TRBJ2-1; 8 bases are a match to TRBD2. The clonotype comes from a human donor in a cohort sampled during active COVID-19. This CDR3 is CASNGYGSGRGNEQFF. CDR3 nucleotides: TGTGCCAGTAATGGGTACGGGAGCGGGAGAGGGAATGAGCAGTTCTTC.